The clone carrying this TCR beta chain showed up just once. Its antigen remains unidentified. The protocol was immunoSEQ multiplex PCR, while the TCRdb copy is restricted to in-frame clones and leaves out a portion. The profile shows around 90,000 clones, over 75% of them singletons. The data are from a study of PD-1 blockade in classical Hodgkin lymphoma. Study details: On a schedule of every 2 weeks, patients received nivolumab 3 mg/kg intravenously. Study results and caveats: For complete responders, baseline diversity was comparable to that of newly diagnosed patients. CD4+ but not CD8+ TCR diversity rose significantly by C4D1. As was reported, newly diagnosed patients showed lower baseline TCR diversity than healthy donors did.

Time point given: cycle 4 day 1 (C4D1), after less than 7 weeks of nivolumab. Brentuximab vedotin exposure varied among the patients, all of whom had relapsed after autologous stem cell transplantation. The trim removed 0 bases at V and 8 bases at J, leaving 10 bases unmatched. The CDR3 spans 16 residues. CDR1 ENHRY and CDR2 SYGVKD come from the germline V gene. Sequencing used peripheral blood mononuclear cells (PBMCs), obtained before the fourth cycle of nivolumab. This sequence was found in a human donor with classical Hodgkin lymphoma. This sequence joins TRBV10-3 and TRBJ2-1, with 7 bases identical to TRBD2. CDR3 in DNA: TGTGCCATCAGTGAGTCAGCGGGACCCCCCGGAGATGAGCAGTTCTTC. Amino acid sequence: CAISESAGPPGDEQFF.